The 8 T cell receptor beta chains given below trace back to one sample, sequenced in a study of blood T cell repertoires in COVID-19. Measured with immunoSEQ multiplex PCR; TCRdb has only the in-frame clones, and not every one. The sample records about 360,000 clones, about 86% being singletons. Specimen: peripheral blood. All receptors derive from a woman aged 60-70 years with COVID-19, enrolled during active disease.

CDR3 sequence (DNA): TGTGCCAGCAGCCCGGGGACAGGGGGAAACACCATATATTTT. This sequence encodes CASSPGTGGNTIYF. The chain combines TRBV7-3 with TRBJ1-3; TRBD1 aligns across 9 bases. V was pared by 5 bases and J by 4 bases, with 3 bases of the junction left unmatched. Germline V gene sequence: CDR1 SGHTA, CDR2 FQGTGA. The length of the CDR3 is 14 residues.

This chain connects TRBV19 to TRBJ2-7, with D perhaps matching TRBD1 (5 bases). Between the trimmed V and J ends, which lost 4 bases and 5 bases, there was a span of 12 bases. There are 13 residues in the CDR3. CDR1 is LNHDA and CDR2 is SQIVND in the germline V gene (reference sequence). In DNA form, the CDR3 reads TGTGCCAGTAGTACCGCAGGGCCGAACGAGCAGTACTTC. Amino acid sequence: CASSTAGPNEQYF.

The chain has TRBV24-1 and TRBJ2-5, with 11 bases that match TRBD1. Trimming at V came to 2 bases and at J to 5 bases, leaving 3 bases not matched to a gene. The CDR3 spans 15 residues. From germline, CDR1 is KGHDR and CDR2 SFDVKD. This CDR3 is CATSDWGDRGETQYF. The CDR3 DNA follows: TGTGCCACCAGTGATTGGGGGGACAGGGGGGAGACCCAGTACTTC.

The sample holds one count of this clone. Sequence at one end of the junction differs from germline and may be a read error. The chain combines TRBV28 with TRBJ1-5; 7 nucleotides agree with TRBD1. The CDR3 spans 13 residues. Germline V gives CDR1 MDHEN, CDR2 SYDVKM. CDR3 nucleotides: TGTGCCGGAGGGGGCTACGGCAATCAGCCCCATCATTTT. Its protein is CAGGGYGNQPHHF.

This chain joins TRBV6-6 and TRBJ1-6; 9 bases match TRBD1. The germline V gene has CDR1 MNHNY and CDR2 SVGAGI (reference sequence). The junction had 9 bases not matched to a gene; V was cut back by 5 bases and J by 10 bases. This CDR3 comprises 15 residues. CDR3 loop: CASSPGQGMASPLHF. DNA for the CDR3: TGTGCCAGCAGTCCGGGACAGGGAATGGCGTCACCCCTCCACTTT.

J is TRBJ1-2 and V is TRBV14, with D possibly being TRBD1 (6 bases). The V gene lost 0 bases and the J gene lost 4 bases, with 9 bases spanning the gap. This CDR3 has 14 residues. Germline V CDR1 and CDR2: SGHDN, FVKESK. CDR3 nucleotides: TGTGCCAGCAGCCAAGAACTAGGGGGCTATGGCTACACCTTC. This codes for CASSQELGGYGYTF.

The V and J genes are TRBV12-5 and TRBJ2-1; 12 positions match TRBD1. The V gene end was trimmed by 0 bases and the J gene end by 10 bases; junction bases not matched to a gene: 10. The germline gives CDR1 LGHNT, CDR2 FRNRAP. There are 17 residues in the CDR3. CDR3 loop: CASGLVVSGQGAYEQFF. The CDR3 DNA sequence: TGTGCTAGTGGTTTGGTCGTCTCGGGACAGGGGGCGTACGAGCAGTTCTTC.

CDR3 sequence (DNA): TGCGCCAGCAGCCAAGATAAACCGGGACAGGGAGAAGGGAACACTGAAGCTTTCTTT. Its translation: CASSQDKPGQGEGNTEAFF. V and J are TRBV4-3 and TRBJ1-1, with TRBD1 matching 9 bases. V was pared by 0 bases and J by 1 base, with 12 bases of the junction left unmatched. CDR3 length: 19 residues. The germline V gene has CDR1 LGHNA and CDR2 YSLEER.